This T cell receptor beta chain was sequenced during a study of tumor and adjacent non-tumor tissue in lung cancer. This sample's RNA came from whole unsorted tissue. Distant lung tissue was collected more than 3 cm away from the tumor edge. A modified ARM-PCR protocol with three rounds of nested PCR amplified TCRbeta. Each CDR3 protein is one row after TCRdb ran MiXCR on the multiplex PCR reads. The data hold 98,000 or so distinct CDR3 sequences, with less than 85% observed a single time. J was trimmed by 6 bases and V by 6 bases; bases with no gene match: 9. The CDR3 runs 14 residues. Germline CDR1 reads MNHEY; CDR2 reads SVGEGT.

The sequenced sample consisted of distant non-tumor lung tissue. This clonotype was sampled from a man between 60 and 75 years old with small cell lung cancer. J is TRBJ2-7 and V is TRBV6-2 or TRBV6-3, with 9 nucleotides matching TRBD2. The CDR3 DNA reads TGTGCCAGCAGGAGGACTAGCGCAGCCTGCGAGCAGTACGTC. Encoded protein: CASRRTSAACEQYV.